These 18 T cell receptor beta chains originate from one sample sequenced in a study of shared clonotypes between healthy human individuals. Profiling relied on immunoSEQ multiplex PCR, and the TCRdb table lists in-frame clones only, not all of them. The data hold roughly 1,600,000 clones, with approximately 98.5% observed a single time. Sequenced: naive CD4+ T cells sorted from blood. Subset denoted: CD45RA+ positively selected. Receptors originate from a man aged 30 to 39 in good health.

This rearrangement joins TRBV7-9 to TRBJ1-2, with 10 bases lining up with TRBD1. This CDR3 comprises 17 residues. V lost 5 bases, J lost 4 bases, and 13 bases stayed unmatched. The germline V gene has CDR1 SEHNR and CDR2 FQNEAQ (reference sequence). CDR3 in DNA: TGTGCCAGCAGCAACCGGGACAGGGGAATCGACTCCTATGGCTACACCTTC. Translated, it gives CASSNRDRGIDSYGYTF.

This clone was counted once. The rearrangement uses TRBV7-2 and TRBJ1-5; D is unresolved. The germline CDR1 and CDR2 sequences are SGHTA and FQGNSA. CDR3 length equals 15 residues. Deletions cut 1 base from V and 0 bases from J, with 7 bases between. The CDR3 protein is CASSLGHFSNQPQHF. In DNA form, the CDR3 reads TGTGCCAGCAGCTTAGGCCACTTTAGCAATCAGCCCCAGCATTTT.

The V gene is TRBV30, the J gene TRBJ1-1; TRBD1 aligns across 7 bases. The CDR3 runs 14 residues. Per the germline V gene, CDR1 is GTSNPN and CDR2 is SVGIG (reference sequence). The V and J ends lost 2 bases and 1 base, in that order; junction bases with no gene match: 4. CDR3 loop: CAWSISGGNTEAFF. The CDR3 DNA is TGTGCCTGGAGTATATCAGGGGGGAACACTGAAGCTTTCTTT.

This chain connects TRBV7-6 to TRBJ2-3, with D possibly TRBD2 on 7 matching bases. The CDR3 spans 15 residues. Germline-derived CDR1 and CDR2 are SGHVS and FNYEAQ. The V end lost 4 bases, the J end lost 2 bases, and 13 bases lay between the germline ends. The CDR3 DNA is TGTGCCAGCAGCTGGGGGGCGGGAGCCACAGATACGCAGTATTTT. Translation: CASSWGAGATDTQYF.

V gene TRBV11-2 combines with J gene TRBJ1-5; D perhaps matches TRBD1 (5 bases). In germline, CDR1 is SGHAT, CDR2 FQNNGV. The CDR3 extends over 16 amino acids. The V end lost 0 bases, the J end lost 1 base, and 10 bases lay between the germline ends. In DNA, the CDR3 is TGTGCCAGCAGCTTAGAGGAACAGGCAAGCAATCAGCCCCAGCATTTT. It is translated as CASSLEEQASNQPQHF. The variable domain in full, completed from reference TRBV11-2 and TRBJ1-5, reads EAGVAQSPRYKIIEKRQSVAFWCNPISGHATLYWYQQILGQGPKLLIQFQNNGVVDDSQLPKDRFSAERLKGVDSTLKIQPAKLEDSAVYLCASSLEEQASNQPQHFGDGTRLSIL.

This clone occurred once. This chain connects TRBV2 to TRBJ2-1; TRBD2 is a possible D gene (6 bases). CDR3 length equals 14 residues. Germline V CDR1 and CDR2: SNHLY, FYNNEI. Trimming shortened V by 7 bases and J by 6 bases, and 16 bases separated the two germline ends. CDR3 amino acids: CASTPGRSRNEQFF. DNA for the CDR3: TGTGCCAGCACCCCTGGGAGGAGCCGCAATGAGCAGTTCTTC.

This chain joins TRBV7-9 and TRBJ2-1, with 9 bases aligning to TRBD1. The CDR3 runs 18 residues. Trimming removed 0 bases from V and 4 bases from J; junction bases left unmatched: 10. Looked up from germline, CDR1 is SEHNR and CDR2 is FQNEAQ (reference sequence). Written as DNA, the CDR3 is TGTGCCAGCAGCTTAGCCAGGACAGGGGAGGAAAGGTACAATGAGCAGTTCTTC. Amino acids: CASSLARTGEERYNEQFF.

The rearrangement links TRBV6-5 to TRBJ2-2; D is perhaps TRBD1 (5 bases). CDR1 is MNHEY and CDR2 is SVGAGI in the germline V gene. This CDR3 spans 14 amino acids. Trimming took 6 bases from V and 8 from J, leaving 16 bases between them. The CDR3 region has the DNA TGTGCCAGCAGCCACAGGACCGGAACTGGGGAGCTGTTTTTT. It yields the protein CASSHRTGTGELFF.

The chain recombines TRBV7-9 with TRBJ1-1; 8 nucleotides align to TRBD1. J was trimmed by 4 bases and V by 3 bases; bases with no gene match: 4. Germline CDR1 and CDR2: SEHNR and FQNEAQ (reference sequence). The CDR3 totals 14 residues. As DNA, the CDR3 is TGTGCCAGCAGCTTGGACAGGGCGAGCACTGAAGCTTTCTTT. It yields the protein CASSLDRASTEAFF.

The V gene is TRBV11-3, the J gene TRBJ2-6; tentatively, D is TRBD1 (6 bases). CDR3 length: 16 residues. With 5 bases removed from V and 1 base from J, the gap between germline ends came to 12 bases. Germline assignment: CDR1 SGHNT and CDR2 YENEEA. Here the CDR3 DNA reads TGTGCCAGCAGCCCGGGACAAACATCTGGGGCCAACGTCCTGACTTTC. Amino acid sequence: CASSPGQTSGANVLTF.

The chain carries TRBV7-6 and TRBJ2-1, with TRBD2 matching 7 bases. The CDR3 has 16 amino acids. V shed 0 bases, J shed 6 bases, and the junction held 8 bases outside the gene matches. Germline V lookup: CDR1 SGHVS, CDR2 FNYEAQ. CDR3 coding DNA: TGTGCCAGCAGCTTAGCGGGCGGGAGAGCCTTCAATGAGCAGTTCTTC. It specifies CASSLAGGRAFNEQFF.

V is TRBV23-1 and J is TRBJ1-3; D is perhaps TRBD1 (6 bases). TRBV23-1 belongs to the ORF category, with a function that is uncertain. The CDR3 covers 14 residues. The V and J ends lost 6 bases and 0 bases respectively, with 9 bases between them. The CDR3: CASSLDSSGNTIYF. DNA of the CDR3: TGCGCCAGCAGCCTGGACAGCTCTGGAAACACCATATATTTT.

The chain recombines TRBV28 with TRBJ1-5, with D tentatively TRBD1 (6 bases). Germline V gene lookup returns CDR1 MDHEN and CDR2 SYDVKM. This CDR3 is 15 amino acids long. Trimming left V 3 bases short and J 4 bases short, with 13 bases between. CDR3 nucleotides: TGTGCCAGCAGTTTGTGGGGGGGCGGGAATCAGCCCCAGCATTTT. It encodes CASSLWGGGNQPQHF.

CDR3 sequence: CASSVDARALYEQYF. CDR3 DNA sequence: TGTGCCAGCAGCGTAGATGCGCGGGCCCTATACGAGCAGTACTTC. V usage is TRBV9 and J usage is TRBJ2-7; possible D gene TRBD2, 5 bases. This CDR3 contains 15 residues. Germline lookup yields CDR1 SGDLS and CDR2 YYNGEE. Trimming took 0 bases from V and 4 from J, leaving 14 bases between them.

The chain is built from TRBV6-5 and TRBJ1-2; D is unresolved. From germline, CDR1 is MNHEY and CDR2 SVGAGI. This CDR3 is 13 amino acids long. Trimming removed 5 bases from V and 11 bases from J, with 18 bases in between. The CDR3 nucleotides read TGTGCCAGCAGTGACCCGGGTCTTTCGGGGTACACCTTC. It encodes CASSDPGLSGYTF.

This chain connects TRBV9 to TRBJ2-7; TRBD2 aligns across 9 bases. Germline V lookup: CDR1 SGDLS, CDR2 YYNGEE. The length of the CDR3 is 15 residues. J was trimmed by 6 bases and V by 0 bases; bases with no gene match: 7. CDR3 protein: CASSVGSGRFSEQYF. DNA for the CDR3: TGTGCCAGCAGCGTAGGTAGCGGGAGATTTTCCGAGCAGTACTTC.

The chain employs TRBV7-9 and TRBJ2-7; a weak D match, TRBD1 (6 bases). CDR3 length: 14 amino acids. V lost 4 bases and J 3 bases, leaving 13 bases between the germline ends. Germline V CDR1 and CDR2: SEHNR, FQNEAQ (reference sequence). The DNA of the CDR3 is TGTGCCAGCAGCTCCCGGACAGAGCGCTACGAGCAGTACTTC. Protein product: CASSSRTERYEQYF.

The rearrangement joins TRBV5-5 to TRBJ1-5, with 10 bases lining up with TRBD1. Germline trimming cut 5 bases from V and 6 bases from J; bases unmatched to any gene: 5. The CDR3 extends over 14 amino acids. Germline loops: CDR1 SGHKS, CDR2 YYEKEE (reference sequence). CDR3 DNA sequence: TGTGCCAGCAGTTCCGGGACAGGGGTTCAGCCCCAGCATTTT. Its protein product is CASSSGTGVQPQHF.